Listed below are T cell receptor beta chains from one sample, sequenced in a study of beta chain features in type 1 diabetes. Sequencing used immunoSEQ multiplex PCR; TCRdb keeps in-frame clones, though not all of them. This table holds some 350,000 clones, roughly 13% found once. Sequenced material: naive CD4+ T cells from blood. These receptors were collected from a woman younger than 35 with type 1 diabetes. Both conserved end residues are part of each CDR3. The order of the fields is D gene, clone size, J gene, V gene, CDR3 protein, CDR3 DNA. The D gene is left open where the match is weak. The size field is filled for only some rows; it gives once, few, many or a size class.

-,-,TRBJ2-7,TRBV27,CASSLSAGGAYEQYF,TGTGCCAGCAGTTTAAGTGCCGGAGGAGCCTACGAGCAGTACTTC
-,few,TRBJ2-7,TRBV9,CASSVGLEFREQYF,TGTGCCAGCAGCGTAGGACTAGAATTCCGAGAGCAGTACTTC
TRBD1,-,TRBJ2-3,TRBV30,CAWRRQGSTDTQYF,TGTGCCTGGAGGCGACAGGGGAGCACAGATACGCAGTATTTT
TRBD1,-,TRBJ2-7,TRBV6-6,CASSTGQGDYEQYF,TGTGCCAGCAGTACGGGACAGGGGGATTACGAGCAGTACTTC
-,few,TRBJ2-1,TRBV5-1,CASSSLAGSYNEQFF,TGCGCCAGCAGCTCACTAGCAGGATCCTACAATGAGCAGTTCTTC
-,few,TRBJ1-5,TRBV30,CAWSKTGDGNQPQHF,TGTGCCTGGAGTAAGACAGGAGATGGCAATCAGCCCCAGCATTTT
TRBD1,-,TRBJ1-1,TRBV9,CASSPRQGRTEAFF,TGTGCCAGCAGCCCCCGACAGGGAAGGACTGAAGCTTTCTTT
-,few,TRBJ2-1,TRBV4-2,CASSPDHRGEQFF,TGTGCCAGCAGCCCAGACCACCGGGGAGAGCAGTTCTTC
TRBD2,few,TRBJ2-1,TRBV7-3,CASSLIGLAGGNEQFF,TGTGCCAGCAGCTTAATTGGACTAGCGGGAGGAAATGAGCAGTTCTTC
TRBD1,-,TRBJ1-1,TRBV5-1,CASSPDRVPEAFF,TGCGCCAGCAGTCCTGACAGGGTCCCTGAAGCTTTCTTT
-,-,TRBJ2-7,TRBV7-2,CASSFYGEAGVYEQYF,TGTGCCAGCAGCTTCTATGGGGAGGCTGGGGTCTACGAGCAGTACTTC
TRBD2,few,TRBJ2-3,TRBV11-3,CASSSGLAGEGPRDTQYF,TGTGCCAGCAGCTCGGGACTAGCGGGAGAAGGTCCCAGAGATACGCAGTATTTT
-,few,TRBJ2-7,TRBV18,CASSPTGYEQYF,TGTGCCAGCTCACCAACAGGTTACGAGCAGTACTTC
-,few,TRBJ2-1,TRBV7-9,CASSLETEQFF,TGTGCCAGCAGCTTAGAGACAGAGCAGTTCTTC
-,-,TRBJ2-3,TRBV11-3,CASSNWDPRGTDTQYF,TGTGCCAGCAGCAACTGGGACCCCCGGGGGACAGATACGCAGTATTTT
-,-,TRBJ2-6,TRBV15,CATSRLLPPFLGANVLTF,TGTGCCACCAGCAGACTACTTCCCCCGTTCCTTGGGGCCAACGTCCTGACTTTC
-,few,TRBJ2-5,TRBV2,CASSEGLAGRQETQYF,TGTGCCAGCAGTGAAGGTCTGGCAGGCAGGCAAGAGACCCAGTACTTC
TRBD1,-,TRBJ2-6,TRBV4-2,CASSQDRGGAGANVLTF,TGTGCCAGCAGCCAAGATCGAGGGGGCGCTGGGGCCAACGTCCTGACTTTC
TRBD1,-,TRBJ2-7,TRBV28,CATFDREYEQYF,TGTGCCACCTTCGACAGGGAGTACGAGCAGTACTTC
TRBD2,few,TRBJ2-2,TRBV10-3,CAISLAGGPGELFF,TGTGCCATCAGCCTAGCGGGAGGTCCCGGGGAGCTGTTTTTT
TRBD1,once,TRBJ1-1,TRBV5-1,CASSPGGTANTEAFF,TGCGCCAGCAGCCCGGGGGGGACAGCGAACACTGAAGCTTTCTTT
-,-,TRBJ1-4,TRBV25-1,CASSDPSRDKLFF,TGTGCCAGCAGTGATCCAAGTCGGGATAAACTGTTTTTT
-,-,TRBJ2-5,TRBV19,CASSIRGQGETQYF,TGTGCCAGTAGTATTCGAGGGCAGGGGGAGACCCAGTACTTC
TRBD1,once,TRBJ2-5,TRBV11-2,CASGLERQGWETQYF,TGTGCCAGCGGCTTAGAGCGACAGGGCTGGGAGACCCAGTACTTC
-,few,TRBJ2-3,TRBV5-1,CASSLVATQDTQYF,TGCGCCAGCAGCTTGGTGGCCACCCAAGATACGCAGTATTTT
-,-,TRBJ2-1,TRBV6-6,CASLESAGNEQFF,TGTGCCAGCTTGGAAAGCGCGGGGAATGAGCAGTTCTTC
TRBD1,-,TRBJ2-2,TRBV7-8,CASSEGQTNTGELFF,TGTGCCAGCAGTGAGGGACAGACGAACACCGGGGAGCTGTTTTTT
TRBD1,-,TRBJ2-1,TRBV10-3,CAIRRDRGPARDEQFF,TGTGCCATCAGAAGGGACAGGGGGCCGGCTAGGGATGAGCAGTTCTTC
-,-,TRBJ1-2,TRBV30,CAWSADRFYGYTF,TGTGCCTGGAGTGCCGACAGGTTCTATGGCTACACCTTC
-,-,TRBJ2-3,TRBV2,CASSEGQGGADTQYF,TGTGCCAGCAGTGAAGGGCAGGGTGGGGCAGATACGCAGTATTTT
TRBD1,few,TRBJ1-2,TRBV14,CASSPGGGGYTF,TGTGCCAGCAGCCCAGGGGGCGGTGGCTACACCTTC
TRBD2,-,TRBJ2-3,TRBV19,CASSIDPDSGRTTDTQYF,TGTGCCAGTAGTATAGATCCCGATAGCGGGAGGACAACAGATACGCAGTATTTT
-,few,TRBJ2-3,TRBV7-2,CASSQTGTDTQYF,TGTGCCAGCAGCCAGACTGGCACAGATACGCAGTATTTT
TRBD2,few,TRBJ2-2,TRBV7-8,CASSLGDYQNTGELFF,TGTGCCAGCAGCTTAGGGGACTACCAGAACACCGGGGAGCTGTTTTTT
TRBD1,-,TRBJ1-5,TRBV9,CASSLRGNQPQHF,TGTGCCAGCAGTCTCAGGGGGAATCAGCCCCAGCATTTT
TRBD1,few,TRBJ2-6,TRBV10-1,CASIDRGTGANVLTF,TGCGCCAGCATCGACAGGGGGACTGGGGCCAACGTCCTGACTTTC
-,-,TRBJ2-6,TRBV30,CACRQGSGANVLTF,TGTGCCTGTCGTCAGGGTTCTGGGGCCAACGTCCTGACTTTC
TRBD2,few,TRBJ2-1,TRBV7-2,CASSPYSGSSYNEQFF,TGTGCCAGCAGCCCATATAGCGGGAGCTCCTACAATGAGCAGTTCTTC
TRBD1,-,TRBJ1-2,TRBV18,CASSPQQGKDYTF,TGTGCCAGCTCCCCCCAACAGGGGAAAGACTACACCTTC
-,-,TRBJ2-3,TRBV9,CASRDTSLGTDTQYF,TGTGCCAGCAGGGACACTAGCCTCGGGACAGATACGCAGTATTTT
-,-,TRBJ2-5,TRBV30,CAWSVAGSRARAQYF,TGTGCCTGGAGTGTAGCGGGCAGCCGGGCTCGGGCCCAGTACTTC
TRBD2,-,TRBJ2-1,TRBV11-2,CASRRASGRYEQFF,TGTGCCAGCAGGCGAGCTAGCGGGAGGTATGAGCAGTTCTTC
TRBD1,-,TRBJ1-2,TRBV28,CASSHGQGAPRGYTF,TGTGCCAGCAGTCATGGACAGGGGGCTCCTCGTGGCTACACCTTC
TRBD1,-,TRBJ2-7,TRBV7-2,CASSSQTGGGYEQYF,TGTGCCAGCAGCTCGCAAACAGGGGGCGGTTACGAGCAGTACTTC
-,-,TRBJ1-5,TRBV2,CASRVDSRQPQHF,TGTGCCAGCAGAGTGGACAGCAGACAGCCCCAGCATTTT
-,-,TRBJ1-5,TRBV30,CAWSTTSEGPQHF,TGTGCCTGGAGTACCACCAGCGAGGGGCCCCAGCATTTT
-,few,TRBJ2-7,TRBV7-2,CASSLRFITSSYEQYF,TGTGCCAGCAGCTTGAGATTCATTACGAGCTCCTACGAGCAGTACTTC
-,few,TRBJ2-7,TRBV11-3,CASSLVGDQGTYEQYF,TGTGCCAGCAGCTTGGTGGGTGACCAGGGTACCTACGAGCAGTACTTC
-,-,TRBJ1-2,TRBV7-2,CASSLGTHGYTF,TGTGCCAGCAGCTTAGGGACACATGGCTACACCTTC
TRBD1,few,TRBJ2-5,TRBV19,CASSITGGGETQYF,TGTGCCAGTAGCATAACAGGGGGCGGAGAGACCCAGTACTTC
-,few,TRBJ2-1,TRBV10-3,CAISARDYNEQFF,TGTGCCATCAGCGCCCGGGACTACAATGAGCAGTTCTTC
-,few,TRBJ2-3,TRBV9,CASSPDRGMADTQYF,TGTGCCAGCAGCCCGGACAGAGGAATGGCAGATACGCAGTATTTT
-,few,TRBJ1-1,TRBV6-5,CASSYSVLLRTEAFF,TGTGCCAGCAGTTACAGCGTTCTCCTGCGGACTGAAGCTTTCTTT
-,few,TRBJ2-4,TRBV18,CASSPRRAENIQYF,TGTGCCAGCTCACCCAGGCGGGCAGAAAACATTCAGTACTTC
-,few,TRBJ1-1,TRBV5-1,CASSSHGGTEAFF,TGCGCCAGCAGCTCCCATGGAGGTACTGAAGCTTTCTTT
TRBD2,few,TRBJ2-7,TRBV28,CASGPTSGALYEQYF,TGTGCCAGCGGCCCGACTAGCGGGGCCCTCTACGAGCAGTACTTC
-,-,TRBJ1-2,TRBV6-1,CASSVGRWGYTF,TGTGCCAGCAGCGTGGGGAGGTGGGGCTACACCTTC
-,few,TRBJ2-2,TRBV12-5,CASGLFSGELFF,TGTGCTAGTGGTTTGTTCTCCGGGGAGCTGTTTTTT